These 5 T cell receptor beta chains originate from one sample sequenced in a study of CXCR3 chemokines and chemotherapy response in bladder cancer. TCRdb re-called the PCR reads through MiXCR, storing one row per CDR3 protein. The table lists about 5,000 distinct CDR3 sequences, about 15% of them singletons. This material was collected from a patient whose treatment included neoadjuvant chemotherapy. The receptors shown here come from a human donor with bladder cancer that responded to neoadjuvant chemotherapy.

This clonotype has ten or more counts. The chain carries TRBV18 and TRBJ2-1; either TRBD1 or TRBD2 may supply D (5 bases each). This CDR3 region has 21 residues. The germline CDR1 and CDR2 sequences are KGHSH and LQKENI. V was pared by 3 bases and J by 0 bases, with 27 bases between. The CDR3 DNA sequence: TGTGCCAGCTCACCCGTCTCGGGGCTACGAAACGCCAATATCTCCTACAATGAGCAGTTCTTC. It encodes CASSPVSGLRNANISYNEQFF.

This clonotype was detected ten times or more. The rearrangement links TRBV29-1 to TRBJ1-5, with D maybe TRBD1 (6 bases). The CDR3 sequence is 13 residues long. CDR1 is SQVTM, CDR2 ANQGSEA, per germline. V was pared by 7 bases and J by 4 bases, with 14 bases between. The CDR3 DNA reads TGCAGCGCCTCCGGGACAAGTAATCAGCCCCAGCATTTT. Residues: CSASGTSNQPQHF. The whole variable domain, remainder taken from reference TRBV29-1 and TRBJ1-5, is SAVISQKPSRDICQRGTSLTIQCQVDSQVTMMFWYRQQPGQSLTLIATANQGSEATYESGFVIDKFPISRPNLTFSTLTVSNMSPEDSSIYLCSASGTSNQPQHFGDGTRLSIL.

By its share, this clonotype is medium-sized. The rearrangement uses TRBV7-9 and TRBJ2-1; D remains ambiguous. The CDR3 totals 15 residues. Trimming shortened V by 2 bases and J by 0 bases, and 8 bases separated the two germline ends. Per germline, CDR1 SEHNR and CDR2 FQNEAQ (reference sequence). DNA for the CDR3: TGTGCCAGCAGCTTAAGCGAGAGCTCCTACAATGAGCAGTTCTTC. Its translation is CASSLSESSYNEQFF. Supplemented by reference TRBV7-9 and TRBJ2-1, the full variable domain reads DTGVSQNPRHKITKRGQNVTFRCDPISEHNRLYWYRQTLGQGPEFLTYFQNEAQLEKSRLLSDRFSAERPKGSFSTLEIQRTEQGDSAMYLCASSLSESSYNEQFFGPGTRLTVL.

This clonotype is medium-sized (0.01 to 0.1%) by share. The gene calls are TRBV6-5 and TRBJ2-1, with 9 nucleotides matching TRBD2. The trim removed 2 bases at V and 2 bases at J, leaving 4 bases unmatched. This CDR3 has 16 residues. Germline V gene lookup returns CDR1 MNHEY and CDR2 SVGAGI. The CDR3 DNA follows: TGTGCCAGCAGTTACGGGGGCGGGAGGGCCTACAATGAGCAGTTCTTC. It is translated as CASSYGGGRAYNEQFF.

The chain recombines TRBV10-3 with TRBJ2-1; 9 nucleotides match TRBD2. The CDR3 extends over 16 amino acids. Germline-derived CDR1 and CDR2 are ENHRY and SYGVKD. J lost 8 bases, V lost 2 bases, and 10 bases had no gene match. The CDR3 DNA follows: TGTGCCATCAGTGAGCCAGTCGGCGGGGGGGTTCATGAGCAGTTCTTC. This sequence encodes CAISEPVGGGVHEQFF.